This section outlines one T cell receptor (beta chain) sequence together with its context. This clonotype has at least ten counts. It has no known antigen specificity. Per-nucleotide qualities are absent, and no much larger clonotype sits a single base away. This sample was taken from a study of read filtering for tumor transcriptome and immune sequencing (dated by TCRdb to 2019 to 2021). Regarding the study in general: The cohort was composed of 16 to 20 male and 11 to 15 female patients, with a mean age of roughly 61 years and an age range of roughly 45 to 85. After DNase treatment, whole-transcriptome libraries were prepared using the TruSeq RNA Access Library Prep Kit. Using the same bone marrow samples, the study ran both targeted immune repertoire sequencing and bulk whole-transcriptome sequencing and then compared the TCR repertoires from each method. Per sample, about 3.5 to 11 million TCR-region mapped reads were obtained with IR-seq, compared with only about 80 to 1,400 with RNA-seq. As a main aim, a read-filtering strategy for immune repertoire data was addressed, with the specific question being whether clonotypes supported by a single read should be removed. By revised international staging, roughly 8 patients were R-ISS I, 16 were R-ISS II and roughly seven were R-ISS III. The research as a whole found: The sorted CD138-negative fraction was not purified T cells but a mixed bone marrow immune population. When single-read clonotypes were removed, the proportions of shared clonotypes in IR-seq and RNA-seq correlated more strongly. In IR-seq, about four fifths of clonotypes but around 3.5% of total reads were represented by single-read clonotypes, whereas in RNA-seq, 74.6% of clonotypes and around 45% of reads were represented by single-read clonotypes. Compared with RNA-seq, IR-seq captured clonotypes at much higher depth and more reliably, and a smaller IR-seq throughput was enough to identify most shared clonotypes.

Every patient had bone marrow sampled at the time of active disease. Isolation of bone marrow mononuclear cells was performed by Ficoll-Hypaque density gradient centrifugation. To remove myeloma plasma cells, the cells were labeled with CD138 magnetic microbeads on a MACS separator, and CD138-negative cells were then collected by negative selection. The purity of the isolated cells was checked by flow cytometry with CD138 antibodies on an Attune NxT. Total RNA was extracted with TRIzol reagent and quantified with a NanoDrop spectrophotometer. Paired RNA-seq and IR-seq were performed on each patient's CD138-negative bone marrow sample. The Immunoverse kit was used to build TCR libraries from roughly 440 ng RNA, with molecular barcoded adaptors covering alpha/delta and beta/gamma chains. TCR library preparation used the same RNA that went into transcriptome sequencing. TCR libraries were sequenced on an Illumina HiSeq 4000 with 2 x 150 cycles. The paper's processing steps were these. With MiXCR, TCR reads were aligned to human V, D, J and C references and assembled into CDR3 clonotypes, with quality filtering and error correction included. The tcR package in R was used for analysis of clonotype counts and gene usage diversity. For inspection of raw mapping reads, RNA-seq reads were mapped by STAR aligner version 2.5.3a onto GRCh37 of the human genome. IR-seq fastq files were randomly downsampled with Seqtk 1.3 to test the effect of sequencing depth on detected clonotypes. TCRdb reprocessed the public reads (quality trimming at Q25 with fastp, clone calling with MiXCR) and kept in-frame beta chains. A single entry per CDR3 protein holds the most common genes and DNA from its merged rows. For this entry, the V and J calls and clone size follow TCRdb and not the study's own pipeline. The sample records 100,000 to 150,000 distinct CDR3 sequences, about 12% of which are singletons. The ten largest clonotypes hold around 8.2% of the sample.

Compared with germline, V lacks 5 bases and J lacks 8 bases; bases without a gene match: 7. In the germline V gene, CDR1 corresponds to KGHSH and CDR2 to LQKENI. The CDR3 covers 14 residues, taking in both the cysteine and the phenylalanine. Only CDR3 DNA is held: 42 bases, read in frame from base 1. The chain couples TRBV18 to TRBJ2-1, and 9 junctional nucleotides match TRBD2. The sample comprised a population of CD138-negative cells sorted from bone marrow. The intended sense of this specimen's cell subset or site label: bone marrow mononuclear cells depleted of CD138+ plasma/myeloma cells by negative magnetic selection. The receptor comes from a donor over 35 with multiple myeloma. The bases read TGTGCCAGCTCAAGTAGCGGGAGATCGCATGAGCAGTTCTTC. Its protein reads: CASSSSGRSHEQFF.